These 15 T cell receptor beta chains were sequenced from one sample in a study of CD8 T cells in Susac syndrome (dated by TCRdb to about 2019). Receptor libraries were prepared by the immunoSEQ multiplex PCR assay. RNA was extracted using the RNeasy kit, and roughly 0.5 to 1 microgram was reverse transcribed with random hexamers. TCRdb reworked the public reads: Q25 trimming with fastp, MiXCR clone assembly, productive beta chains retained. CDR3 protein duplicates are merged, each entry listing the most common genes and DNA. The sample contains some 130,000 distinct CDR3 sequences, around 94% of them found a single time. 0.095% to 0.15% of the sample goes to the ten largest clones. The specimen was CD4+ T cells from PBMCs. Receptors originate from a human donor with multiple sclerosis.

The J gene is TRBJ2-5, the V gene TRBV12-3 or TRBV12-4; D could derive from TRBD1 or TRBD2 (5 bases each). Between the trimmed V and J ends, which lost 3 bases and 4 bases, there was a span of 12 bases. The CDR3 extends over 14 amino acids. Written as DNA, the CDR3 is TGTGCCAGCAGTTTCGGGACCCGAGGAGAGACCCAGTACTTC. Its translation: CASSFGTRGETQYF.

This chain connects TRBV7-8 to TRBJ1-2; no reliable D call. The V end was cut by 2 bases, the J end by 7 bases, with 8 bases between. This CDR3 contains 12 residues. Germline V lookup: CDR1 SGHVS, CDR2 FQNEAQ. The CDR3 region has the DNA TGTGCCAGCAGCTTAAATCCCTCTGGCTACACCTTC. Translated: CASSLNPSGYTF.

The CDR3 region has the DNA TGCAGCGTTGGGATGGGTACGCAGTATTTT. Protein sequence: CSVGMGTQYF. The chain employs TRBV29-1 and TRBJ2-3; D is ambiguous. Germline V lookup: CDR1 SQVTM, CDR2 ANQGSEA. The CDR3 has 10 amino acids. The germline V and J ends were trimmed by 4 bases and 8 bases, with 7 bases remaining between them.

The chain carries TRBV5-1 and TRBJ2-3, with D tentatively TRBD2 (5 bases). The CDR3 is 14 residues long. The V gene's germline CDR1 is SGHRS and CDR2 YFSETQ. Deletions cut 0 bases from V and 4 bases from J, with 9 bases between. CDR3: CASSLGGESDTQYF. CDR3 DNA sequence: TGCGCCAGCAGCTTGGGGGGAGAATCAGATACGCAGTATTTT.

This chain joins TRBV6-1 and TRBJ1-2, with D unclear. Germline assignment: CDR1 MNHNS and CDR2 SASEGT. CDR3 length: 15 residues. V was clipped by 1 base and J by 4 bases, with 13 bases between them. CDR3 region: CASSEDVHRPYGYTF. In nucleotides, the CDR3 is TGTGCCAGCAGTGAAGACGTCCACCGCCCCTATGGCTACACCTTC.

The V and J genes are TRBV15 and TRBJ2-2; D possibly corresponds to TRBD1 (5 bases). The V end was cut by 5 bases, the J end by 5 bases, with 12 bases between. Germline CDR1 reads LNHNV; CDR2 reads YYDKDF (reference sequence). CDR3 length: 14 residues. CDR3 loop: CATSRTRDTGELFF. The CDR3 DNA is TGTGCCACCAGCCGAACCAGGGATACCGGGGAGCTGTTTTTT.

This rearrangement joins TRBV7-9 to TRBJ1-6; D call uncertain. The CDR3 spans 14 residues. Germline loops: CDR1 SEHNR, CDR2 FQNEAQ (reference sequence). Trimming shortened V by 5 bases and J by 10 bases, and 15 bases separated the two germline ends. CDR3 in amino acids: CASSTDFVSSPLHF. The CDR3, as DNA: TGTGCCAGCAGCACGGACTTCGTCTCCTCACCCCTCCACTTT.

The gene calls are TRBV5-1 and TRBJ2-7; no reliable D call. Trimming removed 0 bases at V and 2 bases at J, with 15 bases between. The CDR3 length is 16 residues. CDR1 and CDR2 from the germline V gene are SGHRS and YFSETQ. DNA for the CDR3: TGCGCCAGCAGCTTGGCCCTTGACGGAGAAGCCTACGAGCAGTACTTC. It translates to CASSLALDGEAYEQYF.

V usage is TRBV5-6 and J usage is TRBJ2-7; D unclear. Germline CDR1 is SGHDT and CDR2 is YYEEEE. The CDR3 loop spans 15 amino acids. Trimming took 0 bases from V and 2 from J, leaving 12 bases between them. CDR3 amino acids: CASSLGGGAPYEQYF. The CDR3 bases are TGTGCCAGCAGCTTGGGAGGTGGCGCACCCTACGAGCAGTACTTC. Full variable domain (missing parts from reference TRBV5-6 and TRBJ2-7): DAGVTQSPTHLIKTRGQQVTLRCSPKSGHDTVSWYQQALGQGPQFIFQYYEEEERQRGNFPDRFSGHQFPNYSSELNVNALLLGDSALYLCASSLGGGAPYEQYFGPGTRLTVT.

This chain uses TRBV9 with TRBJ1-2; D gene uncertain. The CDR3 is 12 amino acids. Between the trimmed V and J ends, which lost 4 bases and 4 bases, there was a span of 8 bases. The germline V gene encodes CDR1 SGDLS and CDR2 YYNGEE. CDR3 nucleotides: TGTGCCAGCAGCTCCCGGGGCTATGGCTACACCTTC. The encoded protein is CASSSRGYGYTF.

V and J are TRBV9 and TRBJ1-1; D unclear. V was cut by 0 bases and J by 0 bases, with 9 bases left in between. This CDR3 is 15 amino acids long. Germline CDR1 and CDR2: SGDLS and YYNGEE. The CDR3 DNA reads TGTGCCAGCAGCGTAGGAAGCCCCATGAACACTGAAGCTTTCTTT. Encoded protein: CASSVGSPMNTEAFF.

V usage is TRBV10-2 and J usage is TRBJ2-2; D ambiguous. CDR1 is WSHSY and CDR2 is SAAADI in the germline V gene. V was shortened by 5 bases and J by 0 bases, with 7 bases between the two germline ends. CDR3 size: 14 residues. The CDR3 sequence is CASSRLSNTGELFF. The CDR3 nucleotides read TGCGCCAGCAGTCGACTTTCGAACACCGGGGAGCTGTTTTTT.

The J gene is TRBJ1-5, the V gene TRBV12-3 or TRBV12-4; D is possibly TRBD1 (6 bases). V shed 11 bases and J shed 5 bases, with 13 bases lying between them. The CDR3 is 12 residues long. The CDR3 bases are TGTGCCGGAAAGTCAGGGGATCAGCCCCAGCATTTT. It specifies CAGKSGDQPQHF.

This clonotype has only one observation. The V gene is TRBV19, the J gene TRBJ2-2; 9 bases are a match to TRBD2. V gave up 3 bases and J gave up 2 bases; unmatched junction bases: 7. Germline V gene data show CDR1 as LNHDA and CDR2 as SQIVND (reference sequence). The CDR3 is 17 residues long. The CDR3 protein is CASSISGGLPNTGELFF. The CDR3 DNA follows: TGTGCCAGTAGTATCAGCGGGGGGCTACCTAACACCGGGGAGCTGTTTTTT. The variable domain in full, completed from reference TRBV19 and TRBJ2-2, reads DGGITQSPKYLFRKEGQNVTLSCEQNLNHDAMYWYRQDPGQGLRLIYYSQIVNDFQKGDIAEGYSVSREKKESFPLTVTSAQKNPTAFYLCASSISGGLPNTGELFFGEGSRLTVL.

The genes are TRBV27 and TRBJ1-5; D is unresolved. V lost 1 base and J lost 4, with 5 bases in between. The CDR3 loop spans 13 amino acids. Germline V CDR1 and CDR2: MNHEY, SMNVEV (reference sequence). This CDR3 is CASSLLANQPQHF. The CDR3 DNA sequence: TGTGCCAGCAGTTTATTGGCAAATCAGCCCCAGCATTTT.